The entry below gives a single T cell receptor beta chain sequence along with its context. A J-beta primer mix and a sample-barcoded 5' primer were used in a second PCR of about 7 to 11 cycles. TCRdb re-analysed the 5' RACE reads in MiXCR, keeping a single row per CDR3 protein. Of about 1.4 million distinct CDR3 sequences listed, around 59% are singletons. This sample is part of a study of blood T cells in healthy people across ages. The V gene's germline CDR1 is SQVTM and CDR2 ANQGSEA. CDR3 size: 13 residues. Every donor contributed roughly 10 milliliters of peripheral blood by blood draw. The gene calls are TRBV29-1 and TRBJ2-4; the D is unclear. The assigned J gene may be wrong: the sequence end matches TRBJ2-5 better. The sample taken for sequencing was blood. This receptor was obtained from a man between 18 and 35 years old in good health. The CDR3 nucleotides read TGCAGCGTTAAAGGTGGATTCCAAGAGACCCAGTACTTC. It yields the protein CSVKGGFQETQYF.